This T cell receptor beta chain was sequenced during a study of CD4 T cell repertoires in COVID-19. Study-level points and caveats: SARS-CoV and/or HKU1 spike cultures shared between 7 and 25% of SARS-CoV-2 clonotypes.

No culture step preceded sequencing of the ex vivo isolated memory T cells. To note about this clone: Its antigen remains unknown.

J was trimmed by 8 bases and V by 7 bases; bases with no gene match: 11. The germline CDR1 and CDR2 sequences are LNHDA and SQIVND (reference sequence). The CDR3 contains 15 residues. Sequenced by immunoSEQ multiplex PCR; TCRdb stores in-frame clones only, minus some. Found here are about 75,000 clones, about four fifths of them singletons; the top ten hold around 0.58%. The receptor comes from a human donor who had COVID-19. The genes are TRBV19 and TRBJ1-6; 7 bases line up with TRBD1. The sample in question was CD4+ T cells from peripheral blood, obtained after recovery from COVID-19. This CDR3 reads CASKAQGEVHSPLHF. The CDR3 region has the DNA TGTGCCAGTAAGGCTCAGGGGGAAGTACATTCACCCCTCCACTTT. Looking up the rest from reference TRBV19 and TRBJ1-6 gives the full variable domain: DGGITQSPKYLFRKEGQNVTLSCEQNLNHDAMYWYRQDPGQGLRLIYYSQIVNDFQKGDIAEGYSVSREKKESFPLTVTSAQKNPTAFYLCASKAQGEVHSPLHFGNGTRLTVT.